The entry below describes one T cell receptor beta chain. The record originates from a study of blood T cell repertoires in COVID-19. Study context: Some COVID-19 samples were acute and others convalescent; all came from the United States, Italy and Spain. Sample material is recorded as cDNA or gDNA derived from T cells, B-cell-depleted T cells, or PBMCs.

How the authors handled the data: Reference gene primers were amplified, and this amplification served to estimate nucleated cell counts. Sequenced by immunoSEQ multiplex PCR; TCRdb stores in-frame clones only, minus some. V and J calls and clone size follow that table, whereas D and trimming were derived from the DNA. The data show about 500,000 clones, approximately 88% seen once. Seattle cases were enrolled at active infection and followed longitudinally. The V end lost 3 bases, the J end lost 0 bases, and 9 bases lay between the germline ends. The CDR3 spans 16 residues. CDR1 is MNHEY and CDR2 is SMNVEV in the germline V gene (reference sequence).

The chain carries TRBV27 and TRBJ2-6; TRBD1 is a possible D gene (6 bases). The sample comprised peripheral blood. The TCR comes from a woman aged 50 to 60 with COVID-19, enrolled during active disease. The CDR3: CASSFTGLSGANVLTF. DNA for the CDR3: TGTGCCAGCAGTTTTACAGGGCTCTCTGGGGCCAACGTCCTGACTTTC. The full variable domain, completed using reference TRBV27 and TRBJ2-6, is EAQVTQNPRYLITVTGKKLTVTCSQNMNHEYMSWYRQDPGLGLRQIYYSMNVEVTDKGDVPEGYKVSRKEKRNFPLILESPSPNQTSLYFCASSFTGLSGANVLTFGAGSRLTVL.